Listed here are 3 T cell receptor beta chains from one sample, sequenced in a study of shared clonotypes between healthy human individuals. Clones were sequenced by immunoSEQ multiplex PCR, and TCRdb holds only the in-frame ones, with some missing. Of approximately 500,000 clones in the sample, almost 80% were seen once. The sequencing input was PBMCs. Receptors were obtained from a woman between 35 and 50 years old in good health. Some clones in this sample may be carry-over from other donors' samples.

This sequence joins TRBV4-3 and TRBJ2-1; 10 bases agree with TRBD2. The junction had 7 bases not matched to a gene; V was cut back by 5 bases and J by 6 bases. Germline V gene sequence: CDR1 LGHNA, CDR2 YSLEER. The CDR3 spans 15 residues. The chain's CDR3 is CASSSLAGVTNEQFF. The CDR3 region has the DNA TGCGCCAGCAGCTCCCTAGCGGGAGTAACCAATGAGCAGTTCTTC.

V usage is TRBV18 and J usage is TRBJ2-7; 7 positions agree with TRBD2. The V gene's germline CDR1 is KGHSH and CDR2 LQKENI. The junction had 12 bases not matched to a gene; V was cut back by 10 bases and J by 3 bases. The CDR3 totals 14 residues. The CDR3 loop reads CATSLGGRGYEQYF. CDR3 nucleotides: TGTGCCACCAGTCTAGGCGGGAGAGGCTACGAGCAGTACTTC.

This chain uses TRBV30 with TRBJ1-5, with 8 bases matching TRBD1. The CDR3 sequence is 18 residues long. Germline CDR1 reads GTSNPN; CDR2 reads SVGIG (reference sequence). V lost 3 bases and J lost 6; bases outside the gene matches: 19. DNA for the CDR3: TGTGCCTGGAGCGGGGACAGGACAGGGATAAGAGGAGGTCAGCCCCAGCATTTT. Protein product: CAWSGDRTGIRGGQPQHF.